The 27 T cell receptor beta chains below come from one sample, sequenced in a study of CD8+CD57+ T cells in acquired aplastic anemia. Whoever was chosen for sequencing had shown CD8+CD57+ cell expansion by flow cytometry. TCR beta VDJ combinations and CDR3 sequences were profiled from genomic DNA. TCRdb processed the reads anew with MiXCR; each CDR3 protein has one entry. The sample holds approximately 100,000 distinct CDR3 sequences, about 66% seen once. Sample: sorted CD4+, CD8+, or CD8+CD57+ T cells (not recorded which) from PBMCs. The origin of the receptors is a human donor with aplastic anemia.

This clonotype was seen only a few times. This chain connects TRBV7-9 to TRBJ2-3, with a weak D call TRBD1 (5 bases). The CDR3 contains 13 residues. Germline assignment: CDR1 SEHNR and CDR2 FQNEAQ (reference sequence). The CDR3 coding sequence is TGTGCGTCAGGGCTGCCAAGCACAGATACGCAGTATTTT. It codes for CASGLPSTDTQYF.

The CDR3 bases are TGTGCCACCAGCAAACAGCAGAACACTGAAGCTTTCTTT. It yields the protein CATSKQQNTEAFF. The gene calls are TRBV15 and TRBJ1-1; the D is unclear. V dropped 4 bases and J dropped 1 base, with 7 bases sitting between them. The CDR3 extends over 13 amino acids. Germline V CDR1 and CDR2: LNHNV, YYDKDF (reference sequence).

The CDR3 region has the DNA TGTGCCAGCAGCACCCGGACAGGGGCCGGGGAGCTGTTTTTT. Encoded protein: CASSTRTGAGELFF. The chain is built from TRBV7-8 and TRBJ2-2; 9 bases agree with TRBD1. The junction had 4 bases not matched to a gene; V was cut back by 5 bases and J by 6 bases. Germline V lookup: CDR1 SGHVS, CDR2 FQNEAQ. CDR3 size: 14 residues.

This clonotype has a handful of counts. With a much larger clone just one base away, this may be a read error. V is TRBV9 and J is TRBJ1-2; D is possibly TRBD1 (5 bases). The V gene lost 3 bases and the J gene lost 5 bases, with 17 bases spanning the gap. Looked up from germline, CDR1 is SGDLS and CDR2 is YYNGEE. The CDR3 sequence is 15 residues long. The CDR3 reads CASSGPRDSPYGYTF. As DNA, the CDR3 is TGTGCCAGCAGCGGACCTCGGGACTCGCCATATGGCTACACCTTC.

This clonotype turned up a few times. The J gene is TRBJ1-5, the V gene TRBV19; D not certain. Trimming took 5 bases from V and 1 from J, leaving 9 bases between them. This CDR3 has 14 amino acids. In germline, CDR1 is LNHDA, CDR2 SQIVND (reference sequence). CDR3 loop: CASSRPQSNQPQHF. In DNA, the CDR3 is TGTGCCAGTAGTCGGCCCCAGAGCAATCAGCCCCAGCATTTT.

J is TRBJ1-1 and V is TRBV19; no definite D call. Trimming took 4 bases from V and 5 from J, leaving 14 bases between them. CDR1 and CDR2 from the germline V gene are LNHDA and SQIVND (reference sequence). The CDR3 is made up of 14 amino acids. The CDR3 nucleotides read TGTGCCAGTAGTAGCCGACAAGGTACGACTGAAGCTTTCTTT. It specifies CASSSRQGTTEAFF.

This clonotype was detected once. This CDR3 reads CATTQGGEQFF. The CDR3 coding sequence is TGTGCCACCACCCAGGGTGGTGAGCAGTTCTTC. The chain employs TRBV24-1 and TRBJ2-1; possible D gene TRBD1, 5 bases. Germline loops: CDR1 KGHDR, CDR2 SFDVKD. This CDR3 region has 11 residues. Trimming took 8 bases from V and 9 from J, leaving 10 bases between them.

The CDR3 is CSARPSTGGPDTQYF. CDR3 sequence (DNA): TGCAGTGCTAGGCCCTCGACGGGAGGGCCAGATACGCAGTATTTT. The chain has TRBV20-1 and TRBJ2-3, with 8 bases identical to TRBD2. V dropped 3 bases and J dropped 4; count of bases not matched to a gene: 9. Germline V gene lookup returns CDR1 DFQATT and CDR2 SNEGSKA (reference sequence). This CDR3 has 15 residues.

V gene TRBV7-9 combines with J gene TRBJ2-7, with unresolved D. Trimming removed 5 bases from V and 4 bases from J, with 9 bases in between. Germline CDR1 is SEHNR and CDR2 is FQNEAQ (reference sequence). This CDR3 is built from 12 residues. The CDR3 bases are TGTGCCAGCAGCCCCGCGAGATACGAGCAGTACTTC. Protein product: CASSPARYEQYF.

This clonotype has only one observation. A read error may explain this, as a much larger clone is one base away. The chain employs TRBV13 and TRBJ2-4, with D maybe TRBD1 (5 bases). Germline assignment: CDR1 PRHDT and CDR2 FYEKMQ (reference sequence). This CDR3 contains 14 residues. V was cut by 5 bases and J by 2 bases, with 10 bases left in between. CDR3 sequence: CASSLRDPKNIQYF. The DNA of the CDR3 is TGTGCCAGCAGCCTCAGGGATCCCAAAAACATTCAGTACTTC.

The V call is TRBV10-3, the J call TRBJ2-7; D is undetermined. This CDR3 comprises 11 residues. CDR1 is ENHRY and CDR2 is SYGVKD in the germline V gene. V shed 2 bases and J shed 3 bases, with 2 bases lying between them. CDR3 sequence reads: CAISEGYEQYF. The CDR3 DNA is TGTGCCATCAGTGAGGGCTACGAGCAGTACTTC.

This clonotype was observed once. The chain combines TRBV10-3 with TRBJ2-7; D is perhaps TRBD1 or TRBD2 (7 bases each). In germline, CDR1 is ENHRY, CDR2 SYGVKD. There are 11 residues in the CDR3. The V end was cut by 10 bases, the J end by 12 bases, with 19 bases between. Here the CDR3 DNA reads TGTGCCAGCAGGGGGTCTAGCGGCACGTACTTC. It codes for CASRGSSGTYF.

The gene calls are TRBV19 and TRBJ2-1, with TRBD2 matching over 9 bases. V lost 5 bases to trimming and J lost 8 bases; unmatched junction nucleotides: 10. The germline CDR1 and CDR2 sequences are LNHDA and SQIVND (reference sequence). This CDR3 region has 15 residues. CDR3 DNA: TGTGCCAGTAGTCATAGCGGGGGAAGACGCGATGAGCAGTTCTTC. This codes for CASSHSGGRRDEQFF.

The CDR3 sequence is CATSDLDGDTQYF. The DNA for the CDR3 is TGTGCCACCAGTGATTTGGACGGAGATACGCAGTATTTT. This chain joins TRBV24-1 and TRBJ2-3; D unresolved. The CDR3 totals 13 residues. The germline gives CDR1 KGHDR, CDR2 SFDVKD. Trimming left V 0 bases short and J 5 bases short, with 5 bases between.

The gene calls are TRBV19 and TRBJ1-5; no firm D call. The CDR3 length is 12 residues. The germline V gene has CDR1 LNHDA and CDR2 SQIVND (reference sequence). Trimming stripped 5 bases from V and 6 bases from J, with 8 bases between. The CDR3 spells CASSVTAQPQHF. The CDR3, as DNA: TGTGCCAGTAGTGTAACCGCTCAGCCCCAGCATTTT.

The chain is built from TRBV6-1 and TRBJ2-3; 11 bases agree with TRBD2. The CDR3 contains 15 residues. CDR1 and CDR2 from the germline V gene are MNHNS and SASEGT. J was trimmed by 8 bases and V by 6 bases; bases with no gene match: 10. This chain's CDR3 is CASRPQLAGVSTQYF. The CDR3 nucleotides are TGTGCCAGCAGGCCACAACTAGCGGGAGTCAGTACGCAGTATTTT.

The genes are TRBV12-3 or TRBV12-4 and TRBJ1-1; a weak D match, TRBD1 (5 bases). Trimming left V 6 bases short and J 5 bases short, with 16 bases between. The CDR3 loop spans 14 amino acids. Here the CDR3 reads CASSVARVGTEAFF. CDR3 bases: TGTGCCAGCAGCGTAGCCAGGGTTGGGACTGAAGCTTTCTTT.

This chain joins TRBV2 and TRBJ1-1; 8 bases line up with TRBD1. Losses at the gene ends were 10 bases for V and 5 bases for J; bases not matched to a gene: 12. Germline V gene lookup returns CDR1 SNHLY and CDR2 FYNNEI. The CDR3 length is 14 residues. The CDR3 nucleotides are TGTGCCACGGAGACAGGGGAAGCTTCAACTGAAGCTTTCTTT. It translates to CATETGEASTEAFF.

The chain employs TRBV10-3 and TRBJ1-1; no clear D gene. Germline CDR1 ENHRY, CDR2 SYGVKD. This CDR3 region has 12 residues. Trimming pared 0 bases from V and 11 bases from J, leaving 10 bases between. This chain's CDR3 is CAISESEGKAFF. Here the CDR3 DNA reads TGTGCCATCAGTGAGTCTGAGGGAAAGGCTTTCTTT.

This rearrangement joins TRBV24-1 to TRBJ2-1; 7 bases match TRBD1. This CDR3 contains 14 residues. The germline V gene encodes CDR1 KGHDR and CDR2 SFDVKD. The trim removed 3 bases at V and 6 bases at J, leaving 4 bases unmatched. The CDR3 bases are TGTGCCACCAGTGATAGGGGGCGCGGCAATGAGCAGTTCTTC. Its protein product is CATSDRGRGNEQFF.

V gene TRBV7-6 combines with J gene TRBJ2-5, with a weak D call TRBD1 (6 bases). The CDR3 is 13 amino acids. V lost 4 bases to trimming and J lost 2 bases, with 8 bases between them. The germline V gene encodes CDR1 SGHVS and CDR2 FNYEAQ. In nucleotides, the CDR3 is TGTGCCAGCAGCTCGGACAGTCAAGAGACCCAGTACTTC. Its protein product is CASSSDSQETQYF.

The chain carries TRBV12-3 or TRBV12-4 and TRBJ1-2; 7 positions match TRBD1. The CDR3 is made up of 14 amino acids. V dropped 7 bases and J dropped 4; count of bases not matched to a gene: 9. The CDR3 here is CASNPKGARYGYTF. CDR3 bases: TGTGCCAGCAACCCAAAGGGGGCCCGCTATGGCTACACCTTC.

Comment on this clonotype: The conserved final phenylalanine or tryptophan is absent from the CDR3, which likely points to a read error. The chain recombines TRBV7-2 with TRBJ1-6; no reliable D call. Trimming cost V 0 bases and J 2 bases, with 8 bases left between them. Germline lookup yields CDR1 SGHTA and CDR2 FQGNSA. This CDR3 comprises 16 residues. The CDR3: CASSLAPRTYNSPLHL. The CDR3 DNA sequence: TGTGCCAGCAGCTTAGCGCCGAGAACCTATAATTCACCCCTCCACCTT.

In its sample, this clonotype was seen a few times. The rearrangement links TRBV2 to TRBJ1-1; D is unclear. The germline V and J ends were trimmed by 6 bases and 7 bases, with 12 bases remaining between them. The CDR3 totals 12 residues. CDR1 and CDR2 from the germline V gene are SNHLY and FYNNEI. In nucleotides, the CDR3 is TGTGCCAGCAGGTTTGGGAGTGATGAAGCTTTCTTT. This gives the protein CASRFGSDEAFF.

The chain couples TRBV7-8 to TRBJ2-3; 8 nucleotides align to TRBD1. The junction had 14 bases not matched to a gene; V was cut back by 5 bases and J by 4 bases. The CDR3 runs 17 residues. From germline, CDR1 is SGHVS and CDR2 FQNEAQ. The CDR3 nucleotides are TGTGCCAGCAGCCTTGGATTTTTGACAGGGGCAGCAGATACGCAGTATTTT. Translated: CASSLGFLTGAADTQYF.

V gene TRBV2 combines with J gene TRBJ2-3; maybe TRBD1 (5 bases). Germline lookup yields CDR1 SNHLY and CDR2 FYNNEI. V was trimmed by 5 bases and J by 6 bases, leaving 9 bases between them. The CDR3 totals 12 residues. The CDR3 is CASSLNRDTQYF. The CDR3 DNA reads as TGTGCCAGCAGTCTAAACAGGGATACGCAGTATTTT.

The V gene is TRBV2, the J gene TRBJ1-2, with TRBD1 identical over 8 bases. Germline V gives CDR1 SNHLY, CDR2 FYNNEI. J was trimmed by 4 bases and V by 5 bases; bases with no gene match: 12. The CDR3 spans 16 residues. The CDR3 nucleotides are TGTGCCAGCAGTATACTTCTTCGGACAGGGATCTATGGCTACACCTTC. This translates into CASSILLRTGIYGYTF.